The 14 T cell receptor beta chains given below trace back to one sample, sequenced in a study of primary melanoma T cells and metastatic recurrence. Method: immunoSEQ multiplex PCR; TCRdb's copy keeps in-frame clones and lacks some. Of around 260 clones detected, about four fifths appear once; the ten largest clones hold about 15%. Material for sequencing was melanoma tumor tissue. The receptor set was obtained from a human donor with melanoma.

Of note for this clone: It is unclear where the CDR3 begins or ends on the DNA, so no DNA is shown, and the CDR3 is as TCRdb lists it. The V gene is TRBV5-1, the J gene TRBJ1-2. The CDR3 sequence runs 15 residues, both termini included. Germline-derived CDR1 and CDR2 are SGHRS and YFSETQ. CDR3: CASTFGSGGNYGYTF.

V gene TRBV19 combines with J gene TRBJ2-1, with D perhaps matching TRBD2 (5 bases). CDR1 LNHDA and CDR2 SQIVND come from the germline V gene (reference sequence). The CDR3 contains 13 residues. V dropped 7 bases and J dropped 14 bases, with 21 bases sitting between them. CDR3 DNA sequence: TGTGCCAGTACCCCCCGGGATAGCGAGATGGAGTTCTTC. Translating gives CASTPRDSEMEFF.

This sequence joins TRBV14 and TRBJ1-1; tentative D call: TRBD1 (5 bases). The CDR3 spans 14 residues. Deletions cut 2 bases from V and 4 bases from J, with 11 bases between. Per the germline V gene, CDR1 is SGHDN and CDR2 is FVKESK. The CDR3: CASSQWGWPTEAFF. DNA of the CDR3: TGTGCCAGCAGCCAATGGGGGTGGCCCACTGAAGCTTTCTTT. The variable domain in full, with the rest retrieved from reference TRBV14 and TRBJ1-1, is EAGVTQFPSHSVIEKGQTVTLRCDPISGHDNLYWYRRVMGKEIKFLLHFVKESKQDESGMPNNRFLAERTGGTYSTLKVQPAELEDSGVYFCASSQWGWPTEAFFGQGTRLTVV.

The chain combines TRBV19 with TRBJ2-5; no clear D gene. CDR1 LNHDA and CDR2 SQIVND come from the germline V gene (reference sequence). The length of the CDR3 is 13 residues. Trimming took 9 bases from V and 5 from J, leaving 16 bases between them. In DNA form, the CDR3 reads TGTGCCAGCAAAAGCGAATCTCAGGAGACCCAGTACTTC. It is translated as CASKSESQETQYF.

This clone was seen once. The chain recombines TRBV29-1 with TRBJ2-7, with unresolved D. This CDR3 has 14 residues. Looked up from germline, CDR1 is SQVTM and CDR2 is ANQGSEA. The CDR3 spells CSVSVGYGYYEQYF. Here the CDR3 DNA reads TGCAGTGTGTCAGTGGGGTATGGGTACTACGAGCAGTACTTC.

The chain links TRBV7-6 to TRBJ1-4, with D maybe TRBD1 (6 bases). With 5 bases removed from V and 8 bases from J, the gap between germline ends came to 21 bases. CDR1 and CDR2 (germline): SGHVS, FNYEAQ. CDR3 length equals 16 residues. The CDR3 sequence is CASSTSWGGIIEKLFF. The CDR3 DNA follows: TGTGCCAGCAGCACCTCTTGGGGGGGCATTATCGAAAAACTGTTTTTT.

The V call is TRBV11-3, the J call TRBJ1-2, with unresolved D. Between the trimmed V and J ends, which lost 2 bases and 6 bases, there was a span of 13 bases. The germline gives CDR1 SGHNT, CDR2 YENEEA. CDR3 size: 14 residues. DNA of the CDR3: TGTGCCAGCAGCTTATCCCGGGTAATGAATGGCTACACCTTC. Its protein product is CASSLSRVMNGYTF. Full variable domain (missing parts from reference TRBV11-3 and TRBJ1-2): EAGVVQSPRYKIIEKKQPVAFWCNPISGHNTLYWYLQNLGQGPELLIRYENEEAVDDSQLPKDRFSAERLKGVDSTLKIQPAELGDSAVYLCASSLSRVMNGYTFGSGTRLTVV.

V gene TRBV15 combines with J gene TRBJ2-1; D call uncertain. Germline values: CDR1 LNHNV, CDR2 YYDKDF (reference sequence). CDR3 size: 15 residues. V was cut by 3 bases and J by 4 bases, with 13 bases left in between. Here the CDR3 reads CATSSSLSGYNEQFF. CDR3 DNA: TGTGCCACCAGCAGTAGTCTGTCAGGATACAATGAGCAGTTCTTC.

J is TRBJ2-2 and V is TRBV28; TRBD2 agrees at 9 bases. Per germline, CDR1 MDHEN and CDR2 SYDVKM. This CDR3 is 15 amino acids long. The junction had 3 bases not matched to a gene; V was cut back by 3 bases and J by 4 bases. This CDR3 is CASSLSGRITGELFF. The CDR3 DNA is TGTGCCAGCAGTTTGAGCGGGAGGATCACCGGGGAGCTGTTTTTT.

The rearrangement links TRBV19 to TRBJ2-4; D ambiguous. V was pared by 2 bases and J by 1 base, with 6 bases between. The CDR3 runs to 14 residues. Germline CDR1 and CDR2: LNHDA and SQIVND (reference sequence). CDR3 protein: CASSISTAKNIQYF. Here the CDR3 DNA reads TGTGCCAGTAGTATATCCACCGCCAAAAACATTCAGTACTTC.

The chain links TRBV15 to TRBJ2-1; 16 bases line up with TRBD2. V gave up 4 bases and J gave up 4 bases; unmatched junction bases: 10. From germline, CDR1 is LNHNV and CDR2 YYDKDF (reference sequence). This CDR3 comprises 19 residues. The CDR3 DNA sequence: TGTGCCACCAGCAAAGGGACTAGCGGGAGGGCCGGATGGTACAATGAGCAGTTCTTC. It translates to CATSKGTSGRAGWYNEQFF.

A word on this clone: Mismatch with germline at one junction end may stem from a read error. This sequence joins TRBV6-8 and TRBJ1-3; D gene unclear. The V gene's germline CDR1 is MNHGY and CDR2 SAAAGT. CDR3 length: 15 amino acids. The CDR3 loop is CAISVGDYSGNTIYF. CDR3 in DNA: TGTGCCATCAGTGTGGGTGACTACTCTGGAAACACCATATATTTT.

The chain has TRBV2 and TRBJ2-1; TRBD1 agrees at 8 bases. The germline V gene has CDR1 SNHLY and CDR2 FYNNEI. The CDR3 spans 16 residues. V shed 6 bases and J 8 bases; nucleotides not matched to a gene: 15. For the CDR3, the DNA is TGTGCCAGCAGAAGCTTGGGCCAGGGGGCTCGGTATGAGCAGTTCTTC. Translation: CASRSLGQGARYEQFF.

V and J are TRBV9 and TRBJ2-5; D gene ambiguous. With 0 bases removed from V and 1 base from J, the gap between germline ends came to 4 bases. This CDR3 comprises 13 residues. Per germline, CDR1 SGDLS and CDR2 YYNGEE. CDR3 sequence reads: CASSVGIQETQYF. The CDR3 DNA follows: TGTGCCAGCAGCGTAGGGATCCAAGAGACCCAGTACTTC.